This TCR beta chain was captured by sequencing in a study of T cell repertoires in cytomegalovirus infection. Study at large: The authors relied on CMV epitopes, both recently identified HLA-C-restricted and well-studied HLA-B-restricted. The public TCR beta signatures pointed to both CMV infection and matching HLA type.

The CDR3 is 16 residues long. The ends were cut back, 5 bases at V and 0 bases at J, with 13 bases in the middle. The germline V gene has CDR1 SGHVS and CDR2 FQNEAQ. TCRdb fed the reads into MiXCR, producing one record per CDR3 protein. The table lists approximately 340,000 distinct CDR3 sequences, 25% to 35% of them singletons. Broader study findings: What dominated the ex vivo response were HLA-C-restricted CMV-specific TCR beta clonotypes.

A remark on this clonotype: Antigen unknown.

The sequenced sample was cultured PBMCs, obtained from culture after CMV antigen stimulation. The V gene is TRBV7-8, the J gene TRBJ1-4; D not resolved. This TCR derives from a human donor in good health (CMV status not recorded). Some clones in this sample may be carry-over from other donors' samples. The CDR3 coding sequence is TGTGCCAGCAGCCTCAGCGGTACATCAACTAATGAAAAACTGTTTTTT. Its translation: CASSLSGTSTNEKLFF.